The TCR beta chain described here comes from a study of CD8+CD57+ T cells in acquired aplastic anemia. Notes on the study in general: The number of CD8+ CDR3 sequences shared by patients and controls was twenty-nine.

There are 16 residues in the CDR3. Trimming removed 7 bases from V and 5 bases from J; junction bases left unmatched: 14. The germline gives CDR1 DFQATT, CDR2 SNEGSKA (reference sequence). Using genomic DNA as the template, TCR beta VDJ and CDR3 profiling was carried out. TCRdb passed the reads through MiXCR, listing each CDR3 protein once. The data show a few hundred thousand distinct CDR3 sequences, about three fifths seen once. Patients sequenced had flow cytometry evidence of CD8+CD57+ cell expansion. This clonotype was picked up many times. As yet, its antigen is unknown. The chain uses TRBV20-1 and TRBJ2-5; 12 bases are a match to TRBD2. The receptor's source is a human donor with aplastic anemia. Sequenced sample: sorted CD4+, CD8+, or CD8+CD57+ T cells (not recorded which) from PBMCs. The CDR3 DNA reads TGCAGTGTTCTCGGACTAGCGGGACCACAGCAGGAGACCCAGTACTTC. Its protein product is CSVLGLAGPQQETQYF.